This T cell receptor (beta chain) was recorded in a study of technical replicates of blood from a few donors. Repertoires were generated with immunoSEQ multiplex PCR, while TCRdb's copy carries only in-frame clones and drops some. The sample contains roughly 90,000 clones, about nine tenths of which appear only once. The CDR3 extends over 15 amino acids. Germline V CDR1 and CDR2: SNHLY, FYNNEI. The junction had 14 bases not matched to a gene; V was cut back by 6 bases and J by 6 bases. The chain is built from TRBV2 and TRBJ2-7; 7 bases are shared with TRBD1. The origin of this receptor is a human donor in good health. The sequenced sample consisted of T cells isolated from PBMCs. As DNA, the CDR3 is TGTGCCAGCAGCGGAGGTACCACAGGGGTAGGCGAGCAGTACTTC. Its protein is CASSGGTTGVGEQYF.